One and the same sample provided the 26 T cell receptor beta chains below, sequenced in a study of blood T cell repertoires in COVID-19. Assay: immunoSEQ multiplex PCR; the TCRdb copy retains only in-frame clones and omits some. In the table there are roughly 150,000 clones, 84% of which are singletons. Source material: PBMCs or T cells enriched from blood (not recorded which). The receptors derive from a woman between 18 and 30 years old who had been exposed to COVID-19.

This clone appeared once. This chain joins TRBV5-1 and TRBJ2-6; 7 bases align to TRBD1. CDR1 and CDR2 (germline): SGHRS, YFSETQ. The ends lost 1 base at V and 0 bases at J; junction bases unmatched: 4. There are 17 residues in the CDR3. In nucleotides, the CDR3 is TGCGCCAGCAGCTTGACAGGGGCCACCTCTGGGGCCAACGTCCTGACTTTC. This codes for CASSLTGATSGANVLTF.

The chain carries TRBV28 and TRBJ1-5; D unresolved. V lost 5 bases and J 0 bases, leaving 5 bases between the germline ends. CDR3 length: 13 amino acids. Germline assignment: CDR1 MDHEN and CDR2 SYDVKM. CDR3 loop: CASSVDSNQPQHF. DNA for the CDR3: TGTGCCAGCAGTGTAGATAGCAATCAGCCCCAGCATTTT. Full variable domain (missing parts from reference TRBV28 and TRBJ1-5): DVKVTQSSRYLVKRTGEKVFLECVQDMDHENMFWYRQDPGLGLRLIYFSYDVKMKEKGDIPEGYSVSREKKERFSLILESASTNQTSMYLCASSVDSNQPQHFGDGTRLSIL.

CDR3 DNA sequence: TGTGCCAGCGGGCTCAACTCTGGGGCCAACGTCCTGACTTTC. Translating gives CASGLNSGANVLTF. The rearrangement uses TRBV28 and TRBJ2-6; D is undetermined. V dropped 8 bases and J dropped 0 bases, with 8 bases sitting between them. Germline assignment: CDR1 MDHEN and CDR2 SYDVKM. The CDR3 extends over 14 amino acids.

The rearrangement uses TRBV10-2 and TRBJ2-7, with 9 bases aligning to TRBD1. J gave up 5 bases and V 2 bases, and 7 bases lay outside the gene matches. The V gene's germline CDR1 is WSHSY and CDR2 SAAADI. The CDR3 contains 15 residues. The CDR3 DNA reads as TGCGCCAGCAGTGAGGGACAGGGGATCTTGGACGAGCAGTACTTC. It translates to CASSEGQGILDEQYF.

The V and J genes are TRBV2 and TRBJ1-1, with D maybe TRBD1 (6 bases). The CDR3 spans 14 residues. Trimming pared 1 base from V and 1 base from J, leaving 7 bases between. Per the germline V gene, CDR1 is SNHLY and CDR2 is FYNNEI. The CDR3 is CASSEVTGNTEAFF. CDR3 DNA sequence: TGTGCCAGCAGTGAAGTGACAGGGAACACTGAAGCTTTCTTT. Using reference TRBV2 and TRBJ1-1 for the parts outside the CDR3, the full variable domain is EPEVTQTPSHQVTQMGQEVILRCVPISNHLYFYWYRQILGQKVEFLVSFYNNEISEKSEIFDDQFSVERPDGSNFTLKIRSTKLEDSAMYFCASSEVTGNTEAFFGQGTRLTVV.

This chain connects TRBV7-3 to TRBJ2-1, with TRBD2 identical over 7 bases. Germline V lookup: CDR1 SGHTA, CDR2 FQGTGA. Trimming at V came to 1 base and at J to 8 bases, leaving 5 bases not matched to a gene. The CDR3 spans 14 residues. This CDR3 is CASSLRLAADEQFF. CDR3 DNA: TGTGCCAGCAGCTTAAGGCTAGCGGCAGATGAGCAGTTCTTC.

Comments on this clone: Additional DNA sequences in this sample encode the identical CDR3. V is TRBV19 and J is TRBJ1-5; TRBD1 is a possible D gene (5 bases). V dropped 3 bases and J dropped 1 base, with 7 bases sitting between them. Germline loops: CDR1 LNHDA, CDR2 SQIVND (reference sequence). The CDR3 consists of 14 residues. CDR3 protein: CASSIGQSNQPQHF. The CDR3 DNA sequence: TGTGCCAGTAGTATCGGACAAAGCAATCAGCCCCAGCATTTT.

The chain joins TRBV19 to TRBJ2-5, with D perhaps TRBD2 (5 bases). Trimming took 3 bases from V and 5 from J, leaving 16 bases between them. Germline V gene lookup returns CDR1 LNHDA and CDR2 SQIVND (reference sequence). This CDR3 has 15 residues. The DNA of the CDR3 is TGTGCCAGTAGTATTACGTCTGGGAGTTGGGAGACCCAGTACTTC. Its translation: CASSITSGSWETQYF.

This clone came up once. CDR3 amino acids: CSGDIFSPSTDTQYF. The CDR3 DNA reads as TGCAGCGGCGATATATTCTCCCCTAGCACAGATACGCAGTATTTT. The gene calls are TRBV29-1 and TRBJ2-3; D gene ambiguous. Per germline, CDR1 SQVTM and CDR2 ANQGSEA. The CDR3 totals 15 residues. V was trimmed by 7 bases and J by 0 bases, leaving 17 bases between them.

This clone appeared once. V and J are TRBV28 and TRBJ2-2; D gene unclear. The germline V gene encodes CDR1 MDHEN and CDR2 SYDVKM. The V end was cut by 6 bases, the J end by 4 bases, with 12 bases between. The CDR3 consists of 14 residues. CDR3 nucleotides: TGTGCCAGCAGGCAGAGGTATTTCACCGGGGAGCTGTTTTTT. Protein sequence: CASRQRYFTGELFF.

CDR3 DNA: TGCGCCAGCAGTGAGGGGGGGAAGAACACTGAAGCTTTCTTT. Protein sequence: CASSEGGKNTEAFF. The chain couples TRBV10-1 to TRBJ1-1; D may be TRBD1 (5 bases). The CDR3 covers 14 residues. Trimming left V 2 bases short and J 1 base short, with 8 bases between. Germline loops: CDR1 WNHNN, CDR2 SYGVQD (reference sequence).

The CDR3 here is CASSSLKRSIAVNTGELFF. DNA of the CDR3: TGTGCCAGCAGCTCCCTCAAAAGGTCAATAGCGGTAAACACCGGGGAGCTGTTTTTT. The chain recombines TRBV11-2 with TRBJ2-2; possibly TRBD2 for D (6 bases). Germline assignment: CDR1 SGHAT and CDR2 FQNNGV. V dropped 4 bases and J dropped 2 bases, with 23 bases sitting between them. CDR3 size: 19 residues.

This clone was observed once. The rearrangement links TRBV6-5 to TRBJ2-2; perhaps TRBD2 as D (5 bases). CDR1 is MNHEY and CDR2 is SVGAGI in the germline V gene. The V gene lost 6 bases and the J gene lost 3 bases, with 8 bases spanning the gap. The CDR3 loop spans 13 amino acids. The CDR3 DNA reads TGTGCCAGCAGGCTCGGGGACACCGGGGAGCTGTTTTTT. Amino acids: CASRLGDTGELFF.

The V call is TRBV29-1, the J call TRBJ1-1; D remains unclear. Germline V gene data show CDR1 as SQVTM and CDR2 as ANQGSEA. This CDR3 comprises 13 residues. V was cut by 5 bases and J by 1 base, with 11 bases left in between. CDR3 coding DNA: TGCAGCGTTATCCGCCGAGGGAACACTGAAGCTTTCTTT. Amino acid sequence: CSVIRRGNTEAFF.

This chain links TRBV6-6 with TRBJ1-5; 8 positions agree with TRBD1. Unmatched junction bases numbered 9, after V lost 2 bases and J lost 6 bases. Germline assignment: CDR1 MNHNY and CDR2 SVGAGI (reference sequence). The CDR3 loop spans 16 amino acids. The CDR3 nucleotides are TGTGCCAGCAGTTACGCGCAGACAGGGGCAGGTCAGCCCCAGCATTTT. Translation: CASSYAQTGAGQPQHF.

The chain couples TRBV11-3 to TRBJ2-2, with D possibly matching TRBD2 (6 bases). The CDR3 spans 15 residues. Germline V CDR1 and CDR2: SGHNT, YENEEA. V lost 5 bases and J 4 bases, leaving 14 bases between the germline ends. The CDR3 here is CASSSQGGGTGELFF. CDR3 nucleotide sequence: TGTGCCAGCAGCAGTCAGGGAGGAGGCACCGGGGAGCTGTTTTTT. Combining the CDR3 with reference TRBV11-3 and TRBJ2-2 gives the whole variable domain EAGVVQSPRYKIIEKKQPVAFWCNPISGHNTLYWYLQNLGQGPELLIRYENEEAVDDSQLPKDRFSAERLKGVDSTLKIQPAELGDSAVYLCASSSQGGGTGELFFGEGSRLTVL.

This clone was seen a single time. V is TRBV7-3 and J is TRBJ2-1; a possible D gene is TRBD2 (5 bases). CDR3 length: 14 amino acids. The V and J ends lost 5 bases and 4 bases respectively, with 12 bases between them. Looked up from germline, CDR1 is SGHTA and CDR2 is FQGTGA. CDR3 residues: CASSLGVSYNEQFF. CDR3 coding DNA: TGTGCCAGCAGCCTGGGAGTAAGTTACAATGAGCAGTTCTTC. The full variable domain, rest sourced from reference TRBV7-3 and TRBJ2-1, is GAGVSQTPSNKVTEKGKYVELRCDPISGHTALYWYRQSLGQGPEFLIYFQGTGAADDSGLPNDRFFAVRPEGSVSTLKIQRTERGDSAVYLCASSLGVSYNEQFFGPGTRLTVL.

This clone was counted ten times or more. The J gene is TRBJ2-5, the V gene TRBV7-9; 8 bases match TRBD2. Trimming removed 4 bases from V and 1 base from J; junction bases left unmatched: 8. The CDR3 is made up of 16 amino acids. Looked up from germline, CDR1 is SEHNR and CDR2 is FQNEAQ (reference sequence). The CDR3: CASSWSGTRRQETQYF. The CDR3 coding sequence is TGTGCCAGCAGCTGGTCCGGGACTAGGCGCCAAGAGACCCAGTACTTC.

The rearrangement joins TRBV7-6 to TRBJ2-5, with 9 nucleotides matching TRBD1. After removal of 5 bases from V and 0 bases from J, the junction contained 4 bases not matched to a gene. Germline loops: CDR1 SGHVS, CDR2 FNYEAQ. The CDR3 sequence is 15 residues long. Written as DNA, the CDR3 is TGTGCCAGCAGCCTTAACAGGGGGCACCAAGAGACCCAGTACTTC. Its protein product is CASSLNRGHQETQYF.

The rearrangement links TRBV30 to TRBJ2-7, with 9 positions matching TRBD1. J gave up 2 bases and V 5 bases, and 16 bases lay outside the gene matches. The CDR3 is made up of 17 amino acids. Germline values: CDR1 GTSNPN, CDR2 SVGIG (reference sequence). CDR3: CAWVPYQRTGVPYEQYF. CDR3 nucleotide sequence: TGTGCCTGGGTGCCCTACCAGAGGACAGGGGTACCCTACGAGCAGTACTTC. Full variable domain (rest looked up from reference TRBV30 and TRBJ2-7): SQTIHQWPATLVQPVGSPLSLECTVEGTSNPNLYWYRQAAGRGLQLLFYSVGIGQISSEVPQNLSASRPQDRQFILSSKKLLLSDSGFYLCAWVPYQRTGVPYEQYFGPGTRLTVT.

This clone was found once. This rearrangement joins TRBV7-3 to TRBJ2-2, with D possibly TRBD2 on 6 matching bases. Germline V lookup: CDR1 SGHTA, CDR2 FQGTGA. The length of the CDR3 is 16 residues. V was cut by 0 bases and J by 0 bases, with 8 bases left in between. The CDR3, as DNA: TGTGCCAGCAGCTTAACCGGGAGCCCGAACACCGGGGAGCTGTTTTTT. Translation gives CASSLTGSPNTGELFF. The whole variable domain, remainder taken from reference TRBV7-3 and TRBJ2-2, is GAGVSQTPSNKVTEKGKYVELRCDPISGHTALYWYRQSLGQGPEFLIYFQGTGAADDSGLPNDRFFAVRPEGSVSTLKIQRTERGDSAVYLCASSLTGSPNTGELFFGEGSRLTVL.

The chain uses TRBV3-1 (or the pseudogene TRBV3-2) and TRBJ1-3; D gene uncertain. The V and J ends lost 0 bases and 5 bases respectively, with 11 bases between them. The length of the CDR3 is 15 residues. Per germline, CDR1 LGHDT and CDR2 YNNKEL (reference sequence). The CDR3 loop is CASSQDSGYRNTIYF. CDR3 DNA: TGTGCCAGCAGCCAAGATAGCGGGTATAGAAACACCATATATTTT.

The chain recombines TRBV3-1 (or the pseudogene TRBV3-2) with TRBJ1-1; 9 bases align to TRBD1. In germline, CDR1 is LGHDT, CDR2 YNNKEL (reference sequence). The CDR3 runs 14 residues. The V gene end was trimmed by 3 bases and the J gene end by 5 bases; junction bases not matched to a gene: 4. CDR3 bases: TGTGCCAGCAGCCACACAGGGGGCGCGACTGAAGCTTTCTTT. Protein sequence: CASSHTGGATEAFF.

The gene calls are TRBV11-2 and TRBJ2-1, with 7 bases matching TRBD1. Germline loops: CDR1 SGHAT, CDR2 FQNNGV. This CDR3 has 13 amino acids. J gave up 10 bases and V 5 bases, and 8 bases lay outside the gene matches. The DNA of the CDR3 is TGTGCCAGCAGCCGCGACAGGGTCAGGGAGCAGTTCTTC. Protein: CASSRDRVREQFF.

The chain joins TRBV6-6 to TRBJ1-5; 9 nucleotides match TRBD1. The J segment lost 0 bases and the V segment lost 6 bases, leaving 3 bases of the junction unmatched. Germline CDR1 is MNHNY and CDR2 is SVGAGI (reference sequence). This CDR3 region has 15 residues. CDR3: CASRQGAYSNQPQHF. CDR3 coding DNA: TGTGCCAGCAGACAGGGGGCTTATAGCAATCAGCCCCAGCATTTT.

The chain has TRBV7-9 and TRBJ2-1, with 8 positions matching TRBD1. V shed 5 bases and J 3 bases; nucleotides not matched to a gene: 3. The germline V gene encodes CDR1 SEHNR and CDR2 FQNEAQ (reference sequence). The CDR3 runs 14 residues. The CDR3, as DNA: TGTGCCAGCAGCCCGGACAGGGACTACAATGAGCAGTTCTTC. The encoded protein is CASSPDRDYNEQFF.